This T cell receptor beta chain originates from a study of T cells in Graves' hyperthyroidism and ophthalmopathy (dated by TCRdb to the late 2010s). Describing the broader study: Peripheral blood was collected at initial diagnosis, before any treatment. TCR V-J signatures able to tell the groups apart were searched for in a discovery cohort of about a hundred patients, of whom around 42 had Graves' ophthalmopathy and roughly 59 had stable Graves' hyperthyroidism. Whether ophthalmopathy could be predicted prospectively was tested in an independent validation cohort made up of 18 to 20 hyperthyroidism patients plus 17 patients who later progressed to ophthalmopathy. For training and testing, the 95 to 100 patients in the discovery cohort were randomly divided in a 7:3 ratio. Thyroid tissue and blood T-cell repertoires from several Graves' hyperthyroidism patients were also compared in the study. After blood sampling, hyperthyroidism patients were treated with methimazole at a starting dose of 30 mg daily, and ophthalmopathy patients were treated with high-dose intravenous methylprednisolone. According to the paper, TCR Vbeta CDR3 sequencing was carried out on 135 peripheral blood samples, which came from 40 to 45 ophthalmopathy, around 75 hyperthyroidism and around 17 progressor patients. Beyond this particular receptor, the publication reports: Blood samples also contained most of the expanded thyroid clonotypes (frequency above 0.001), which suggests that blood repertoires may reflect thyroid immune responses. No statistical method was used to fix the sample size in advance, and group allocation was not hidden from the investigators. In validation, progression to ophthalmopathy was predicted by the model with roughly 69% sensitivity and just over 72% specificity, a median of roughly 6.4 months before onset. A 13 V-J signature model separated ophthalmopathy from stable hyperthyroidism, with approximately 87% sensitivity and 81.08% specificity in cross-validation and 80%/75% in testing.

Ophthalmopathy patients had moderately to severely active disease, Clinical Activity Score of at least 3, NOSPECS grade of at least 4, and duration under 3 months. The study excluded patients with uncontrolled infections, other autoimmune diseases, pregnancy or lactation. Diagnoses were established on the basis of clinical symptoms, serum thyroxine and TRAb, thyroid ultrasound, and orbital computed tomography. PBMCs were isolated from about 10 ml of fresh peripheral blood by Ficoll-Paque density gradient centrifugation. Total RNA was extracted with Trizol reagent, and quality was checked on an Agilent 2100 Bioanalyzer. CDR1 and CDR2 (KGHDR, SFDVKD) derive from the germline V gene. The CDR3 measures 16 amino acids from cysteine to phenylalanine. The CDR3 DNA has 48 bases and is translated from base 1. V ends up 5 bases short and J 4 bases short, with an unmatched junction base count of 7. The TCR beta CDR3 regions were amplified from RNA transcripts. For the first round of RT-PCR on the TCR CDR3, the HTBI primer set was used together with the Qiagen OneStep RT-PCR kit. The libraries were constructed in a second round of multiplex PCR and then size-selected and purified. Libraries were sequenced paired-end with 100 bp reads on an Illumina HiSeq2000. In the source study's methods: SOAPnuke was used to process the raw data, removing reads that contained adapters or uncalled bases, had a mean Phred below 15, or lacked an exact match to the constant primer or identifier. COPE v1.2.5 was used to merge the high-quality paired reads, and each unique nucleotide sequence was defined as a clonotype. Clonotypes were aligned to IMGT TRBV, TRBD and TRBJ reference segments using MiTCR v1.1. Only V-J combinations with frequency above 0.0001, covering about 99% of repertoires, were analysed. The TCS score was defined as F50 (clonal expansion) divided by E x V (chaos), with BLOSUM62-based TCRdist calculated between CDR3 peptides within each V-J. Welch's t-statistics and random forest reduced fewer than 550 V-J features to 13, which were used in a naive Bayes classifier (R e1071). TCRdb's own reprocessing of the public reads used fastp at Q25 and MiXCR and kept productive beta chains. Every CDR3 protein is listed once, alongside the most common genes and DNA of its rows. These V and J calls derive from TCRdb rather than the authors' analysis. Recorded for this sample are approximately 410,000 distinct CDR3 sequences; under 15% of them occurred a single time. The ten largest clones take up 13% of the sample.

Note on this clonotype: No antigen is known for it. The sample holds no much larger clone one base away, and base qualities are not on file.

The sequenced material came from blood. The rearrangement joined TRBV24-1 to TRBJ2-1; TRBD1 lines up with 10 middle nucleotides. This sequence originates from a man younger than 30 with Graves' ophthalmopathy. The CDR3 region reads CATSALTGGDYNEQFF. The DNA sequence follows: TGTGCCACCAGTGCCCTGACAGGGGGCGATTACAATGAGCAGTTCTTC.